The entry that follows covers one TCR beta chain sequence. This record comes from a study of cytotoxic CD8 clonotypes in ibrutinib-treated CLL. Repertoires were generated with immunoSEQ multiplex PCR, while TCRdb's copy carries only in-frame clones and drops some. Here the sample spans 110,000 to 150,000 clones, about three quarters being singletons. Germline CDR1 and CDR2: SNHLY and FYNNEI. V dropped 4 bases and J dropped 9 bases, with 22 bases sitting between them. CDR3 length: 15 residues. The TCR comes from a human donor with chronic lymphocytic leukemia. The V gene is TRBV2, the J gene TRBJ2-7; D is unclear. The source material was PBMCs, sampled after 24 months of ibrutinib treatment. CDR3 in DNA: TGTGCCAGCAGTGTTGGCGGTCCTGGGCTCTCCGGGCAGTACTTC. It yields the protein CASSVGGPGLSGQYF.